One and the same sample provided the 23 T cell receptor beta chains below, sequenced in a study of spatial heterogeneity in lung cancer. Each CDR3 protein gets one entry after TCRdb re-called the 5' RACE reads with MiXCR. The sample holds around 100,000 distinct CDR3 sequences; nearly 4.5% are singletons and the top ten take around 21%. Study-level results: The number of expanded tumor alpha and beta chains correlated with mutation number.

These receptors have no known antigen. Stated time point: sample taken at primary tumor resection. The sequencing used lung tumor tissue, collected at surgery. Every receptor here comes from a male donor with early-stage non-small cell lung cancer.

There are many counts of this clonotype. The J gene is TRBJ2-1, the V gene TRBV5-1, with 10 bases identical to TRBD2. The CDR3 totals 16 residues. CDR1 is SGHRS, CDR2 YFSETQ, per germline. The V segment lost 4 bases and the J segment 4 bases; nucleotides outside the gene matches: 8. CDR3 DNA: TGCGCCAGCAGCCCCCCGGGACTAGCGAGATACAATGAGCAGTTCTTC. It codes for CASSPPGLARYNEQFF.

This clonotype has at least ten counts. The CDR3, as DNA: TGTGCCAGCAGTTTAGCGGACGGGAGCGCAGATACGCAGTATTTT. It specifies CASSLADGSADTQYF. V is TRBV12-3 or TRBV12-4 and J is TRBJ2-3; a possible D gene is TRBD2 (6 bases). The CDR3 is 15 amino acids. The V and J ends lost 0 bases and 4 bases respectively, with 11 bases between them.

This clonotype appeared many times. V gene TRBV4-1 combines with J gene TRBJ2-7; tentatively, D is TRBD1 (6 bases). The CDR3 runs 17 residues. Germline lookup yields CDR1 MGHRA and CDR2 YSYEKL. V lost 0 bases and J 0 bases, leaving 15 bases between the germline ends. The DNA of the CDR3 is TGCGCCAGCAGCCAAGATCCAGGGGCTTGGAGCTCCTACGAGCAGTACTTC. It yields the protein CASSQDPGAWSSYEQYF.

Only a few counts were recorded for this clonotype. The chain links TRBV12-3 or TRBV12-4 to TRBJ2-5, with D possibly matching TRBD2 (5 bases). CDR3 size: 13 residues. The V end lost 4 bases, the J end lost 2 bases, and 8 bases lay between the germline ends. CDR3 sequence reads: CASSWGEQETQYF. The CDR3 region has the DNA TGTGCCAGCAGTTGGGGAGAGCAAGAGACCCAGTACTTC.

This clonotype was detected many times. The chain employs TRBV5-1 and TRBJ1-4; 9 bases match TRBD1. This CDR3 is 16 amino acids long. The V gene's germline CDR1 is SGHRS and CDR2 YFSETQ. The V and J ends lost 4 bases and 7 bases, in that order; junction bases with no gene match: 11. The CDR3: CASSRKTGTGSEKLFF. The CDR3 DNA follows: TGCGCCAGCAGCCGAAAGACCGGGACAGGGAGTGAAAAACTGTTTTTT.

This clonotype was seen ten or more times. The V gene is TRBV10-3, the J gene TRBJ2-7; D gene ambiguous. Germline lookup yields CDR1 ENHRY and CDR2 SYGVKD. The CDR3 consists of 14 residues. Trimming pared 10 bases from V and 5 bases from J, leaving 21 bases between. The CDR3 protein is CATRPLQNSHEQYF. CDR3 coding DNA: TGTGCCACAAGGCCTCTTCAAAACAGTCACGAGCAGTACTTC.

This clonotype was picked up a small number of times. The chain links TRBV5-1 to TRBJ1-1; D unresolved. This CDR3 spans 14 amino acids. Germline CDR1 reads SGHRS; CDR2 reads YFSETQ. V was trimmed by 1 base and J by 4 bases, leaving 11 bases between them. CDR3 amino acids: CASSLNREGTEAFF. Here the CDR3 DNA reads TGCGCCAGCAGCTTGAATAGGGAGGGCACTGAAGCTTTCTTT.

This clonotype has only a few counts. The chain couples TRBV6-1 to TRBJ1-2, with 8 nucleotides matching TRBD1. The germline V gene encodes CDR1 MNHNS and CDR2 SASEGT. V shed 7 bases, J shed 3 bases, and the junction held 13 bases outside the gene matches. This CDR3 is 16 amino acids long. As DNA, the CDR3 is TGTGCCAGCACCTGGGGCAGGGGGCTAAATGACTATGGCTACACCTTC. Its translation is CASTWGRGLNDYGYTF.

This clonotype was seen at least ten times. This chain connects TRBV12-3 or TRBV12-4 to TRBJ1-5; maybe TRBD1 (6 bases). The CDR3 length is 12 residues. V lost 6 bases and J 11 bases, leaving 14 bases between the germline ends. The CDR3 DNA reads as TGTGCCAGCAGCGCAGGGGTAGAGGCCCAGCATTTT. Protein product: CASSAGVEAQHF.

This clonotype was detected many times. In DNA form, the CDR3 reads TGTGCCAGCAGCCGATCGGGAAGCGGGACGAACACCGGGGAGCTGTTTTTT. This gives the protein CASSRSGSGTNTGELFF. The V and J genes are TRBV5-4 and TRBJ2-2; 7 bases match TRBD2. Germline V CDR1 and CDR2: SGHNT, YYREEE (reference sequence). This CDR3 comprises 17 residues. Germline trimming cut 4 bases from V and 0 bases from J; bases unmatched to any gene: 9.

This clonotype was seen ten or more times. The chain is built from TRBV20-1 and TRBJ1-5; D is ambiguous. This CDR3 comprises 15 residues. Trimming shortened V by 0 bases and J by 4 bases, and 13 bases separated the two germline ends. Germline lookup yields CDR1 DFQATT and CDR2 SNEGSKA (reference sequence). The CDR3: CSARDHLQGNQPQHF. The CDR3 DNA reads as TGCAGTGCTAGAGATCACCTCCAAGGGAATCAGCCCCAGCATTTT.

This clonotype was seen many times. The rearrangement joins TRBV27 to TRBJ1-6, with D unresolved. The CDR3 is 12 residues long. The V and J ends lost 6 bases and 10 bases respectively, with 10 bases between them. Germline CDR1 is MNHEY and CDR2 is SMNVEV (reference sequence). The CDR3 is CASRDSGSPLHF. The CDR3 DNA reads TGTGCCAGCAGGGACTCTGGGTCACCCCTCCACTTT.

CDR3 sequence reads: CASSLAPTSGSTDTQYF. CDR3 DNA: TGTGCCAGCAGCTTAGCCCCAACTAGCGGGAGTACAGATACGCAGTATTTT. The genes are TRBV7-8 and TRBJ2-3; 11 nucleotides line up with TRBD2. Per germline, CDR1 SGHVS and CDR2 FQNEAQ. The CDR3 consists of 17 residues. V trimming: 0 bases; J trimming: 3 bases; junction bases outside the gene matches: 5.

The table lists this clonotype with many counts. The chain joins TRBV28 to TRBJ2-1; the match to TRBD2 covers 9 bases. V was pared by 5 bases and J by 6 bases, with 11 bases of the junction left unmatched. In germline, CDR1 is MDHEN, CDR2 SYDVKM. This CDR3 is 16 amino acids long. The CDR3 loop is CASSGAAGGASNEQFF. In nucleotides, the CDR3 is TGTGCCAGCAGTGGAGCAGCGGGAGGCGCGTCCAATGAGCAGTTCTTC.

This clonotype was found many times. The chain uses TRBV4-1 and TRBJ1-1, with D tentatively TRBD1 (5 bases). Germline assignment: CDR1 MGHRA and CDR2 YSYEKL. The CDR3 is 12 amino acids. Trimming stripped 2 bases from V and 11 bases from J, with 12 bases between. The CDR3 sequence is CASSQYGGYAFF. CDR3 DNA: TGCGCCAGCAGCCAATATGGGGGGTATGCTTTCTTT.

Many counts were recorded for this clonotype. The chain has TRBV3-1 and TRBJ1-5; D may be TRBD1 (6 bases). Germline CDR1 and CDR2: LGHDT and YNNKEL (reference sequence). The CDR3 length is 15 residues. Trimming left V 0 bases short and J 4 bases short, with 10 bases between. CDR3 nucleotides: TGTGCCAGCAGCCAAGACAGGGGTGGAAATCAGCCCCAGCATTTT. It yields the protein CASSQDRGGNQPQHF. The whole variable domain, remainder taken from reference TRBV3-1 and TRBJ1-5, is DTAVSQTPKYLVTQMGNDKSIKCEQNLGHDTMYWYKQDSKKFLKIMFSYNNKELIINETVPNRFSPKSPDKAHLNLHINSLELGDSAVYFCASSQDRGGNQPQHFGDGTRLSIL.

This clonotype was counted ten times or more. CDR3 loop: CASSLYRGKRNTIYF. As DNA, the CDR3 is TGTGCCAGCAGTTTGTACAGGGGCAAACGAAACACCATATATTTT. The chain employs TRBV12-3 or TRBV12-4 and TRBJ1-3, with 7 bases aligning to TRBD1. J lost 5 bases, V lost 3 bases, and 7 bases had no gene match. The CDR3 runs 15 residues.

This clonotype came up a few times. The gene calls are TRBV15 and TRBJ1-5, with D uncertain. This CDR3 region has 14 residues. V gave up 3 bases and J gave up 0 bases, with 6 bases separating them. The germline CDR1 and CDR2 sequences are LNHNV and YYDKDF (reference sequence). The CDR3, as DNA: TGTGCCACCAGCAGGAGCGATAGCAATCAGCCCCAGCATTTT. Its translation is CATSRSDSNQPQHF.

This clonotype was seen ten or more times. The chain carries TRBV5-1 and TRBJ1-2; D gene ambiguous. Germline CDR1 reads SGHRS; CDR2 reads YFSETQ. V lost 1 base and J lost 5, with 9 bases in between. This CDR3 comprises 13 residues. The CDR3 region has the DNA TGCGCCAGCAGCTTGCAGTCTCGATATGGCTACACCTTC. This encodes CASSLQSRYGYTF.

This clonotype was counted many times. The CDR3 DNA follows: TGCGCCAGCAGCCTCCGGCATCATAGCACAGATACGCAGTATTTT. Protein sequence: CASSLRHHSTDTQYF. The chain uses TRBV4-1 and TRBJ2-3; D not resolved. Per the germline V gene, CDR1 is MGHRA and CDR2 is YSYEKL. Between the trimmed V and J ends, which lost 4 bases and 0 bases, there was a span of 11 bases. This CDR3 has 15 residues.

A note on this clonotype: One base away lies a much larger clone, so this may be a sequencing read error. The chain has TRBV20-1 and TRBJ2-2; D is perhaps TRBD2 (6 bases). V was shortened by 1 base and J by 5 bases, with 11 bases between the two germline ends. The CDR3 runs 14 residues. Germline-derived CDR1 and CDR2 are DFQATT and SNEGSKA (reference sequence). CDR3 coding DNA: TGCAGTGCTAGAGCGGGAGTCTTTACCGGGGAGCTGTTTTTT. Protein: CSARAGVFTGELFF.

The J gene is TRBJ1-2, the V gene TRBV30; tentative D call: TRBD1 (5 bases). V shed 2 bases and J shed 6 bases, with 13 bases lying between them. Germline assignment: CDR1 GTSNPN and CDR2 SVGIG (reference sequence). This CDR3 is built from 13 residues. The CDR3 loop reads CAWSRREVNGYTF. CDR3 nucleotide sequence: TGTGCCTGGAGTCGCAGGGAGGTTAATGGCTACACCTTC.

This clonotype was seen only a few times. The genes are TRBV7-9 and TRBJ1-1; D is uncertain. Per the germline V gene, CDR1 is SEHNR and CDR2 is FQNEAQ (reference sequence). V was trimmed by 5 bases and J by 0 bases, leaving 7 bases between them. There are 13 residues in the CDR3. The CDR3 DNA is TGTGCCAGCAGCCAGCTTATGAACACTGAAGCTTTCTTT. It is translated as CASSQLMNTEAFF.